The rows below give T cell receptor beta chains drawn from one sample of a study of early T cells in non-severe SARS-CoV-2 infection. One entry per CDR3 protein, called by TCRdb with MiXCR from the 5' RACE reads. In the table there are 40,000 or so distinct CDR3 sequences, 11% of which are singletons. The sequenced sample was whole blood. These receptors originate from an adult who was a healthcare worker with PCR-confirmed SARS-CoV-2 infection or an uninfected control (not recorded which). The CDR3 runs from the conserved cysteine through the conserved F or W. Each record gives: J gene, V gene, D gene, clone size, CDR3 protein, CDR3 DNA. A D gene is named only where the DNA matches it firmly. Clone size is given for some rows only: seen once, a few or many times, or a class if the clone is expanded.

>TRBJ2-5|TRBV29-1|TRBD1|many
CSGNRGRETQYF
TGCAGCGGTAACAGGGGCCGTGAGACCCAGTACTTC
>TRBJ2-7|TRBV7-3|NA|many
CASSLTGDYEQYF
TGTGCCAGCAGCTTAACAGGAGACTACGAGCAGTACTTC
>TRBJ2-7|TRBV18|TRBD1|many
CASSPRGPDYEQYF
TGTGCCAGCTCACCCAGGGGGCCGGACTACGAGCAGTACTTC
>TRBJ1-4|TRBV4-2|TRBD1|many
CASSPMGQGREKLFF
TGTGCCAGCAGTCCGATGGGACAGGGTCGTGAAAAACTGTTTTTT
>TRBJ1-5|TRBV5-1|NA|many
CASSFGGSGQPQHF
TGCGCCAGCAGCTTTGGAGGGTCCGGTCAGCCCCAGCATTTT
>TRBJ2-7|TRBV6-2/TRBV6-3|NA|many
CASHDRFYEQYF
TGTGCCAGCCATGACAGATTCTACGAGCAGTACTTC
>TRBJ2-1|TRBV29-1|NA|NA
CSVEALYRVSYNEQFF
TGCAGCGTTGAAGCTCTTTACAGGGTATCCTACAATGAGCAGTTCTTC
>TRBJ2-7|TRBV3-1|NA|many
CASSHSESSYEQYF
TGTGCCAGCAGCCATAGCGAGTCTTCCTACGAGCAGTACTTC
>TRBJ1-2|TRBV19|NA|NA
CASRDGYGYTF
TGTGCCAGCCGGGACGGATATGGCTACACCTTC
>TRBJ2-7|TRBV6-2/TRBV6-3|TRBD1|many
CASSRGQGAYEQYF
TGTGCCAGCAGCCGTGGACAGGGCGCCTACGAGCAGTACTTC
>TRBJ2-1|TRBV15|TRBD1|few
CATSRDRTGYNEQFF
TGTGCCACCAGCAGAGATCGGACAGGGTACAATGAGCAGTTCTTC
>TRBJ1-2|TRBV4-2|NA|many
CASSQDPANYGYTF
TGTGCCAGCAGCCAAGATCCAGCGAACTATGGCTACACCTTC
>TRBJ1-6|TRBV5-1|NA|NA
CASSLSARLSTSPLHF
TGCGCCAGCAGCTTGTCAGCGCGCCTTAGCACTTCACCCCTCCACTTT
>TRBJ1-6|TRBV2|NA|NA
CASIIDQKTTLHF
TGTGCCAGCATTATCGACCAGAAAACAACCCTCCACTTT
>TRBJ2-7|TRBV10-3|TRBD1|few
CAISEQGASYEQYF
TGTGCCATCAGTGAGCAGGGGGCTTCCTACGAGCAGTACTTC
>TRBJ2-3|TRBV6-5|TRBD2|few
CASRPGTRQLSAQYF
TGTGCCAGCAGGCCCGGGACTAGGCAACTTTCAGCGCAGTATTTT
>TRBJ2-1|TRBV3-1|TRBD2|few
CASSRGLAGMGNEQFF
TGTGCCAGCAGCCGCGGACTAGCGGGAATGGGTAATGAGCAGTTCTTC
>TRBJ1-6|TRBV20-1|NA|NA
CSARPAAGNNSPLHF
TGCAGTGCTAGACCTGCTGCGGGGAACAATTCACCCCTCCACTTT
>TRBJ1-2|TRBV30|NA|NA
CAWRIIAERGYTF
TGTGCCTGGAGGATCATAGCGGAACGGGGCTACACCTTC
>TRBJ1-5|TRBV28|NA|few
CASSLAPGHSNQPQHF
TGTGCCAGCAGTTTAGCCCCGGGACATTCGAATCAGCCCCAGCATTTT
>TRBJ2-1|TRBV28|TRBD2|NA
CASTYHMGLAGGGDEQFF
TGTGCCAGCACTTACCATATGGGACTAGCGGGAGGTGGAGATGAGCAGTTCTTC
>TRBJ2-3|TRBV13|NA|few
CASSPSPALGDTQYF
TGTGCCAGCAGCCCTAGCCCCGCACTAGGAGATACGCAGTATTTT
>TRBJ2-7|TRBV27|NA|NA
CASSPPDRALYEQYF
TGTGCCAGCAGTCCACCGGACCGGGCCCTATACGAGCAGTACTTC
>TRBJ2-7|TRBV25-1|TRBD1|few
CASSVGTGSYEQYF
TGTGCCAGCAGTGTCGGGACAGGCTCCTACGAGCAGTACTTC
>TRBJ1-6|TRBV6-6|NA|few
CASSLGTGVSPLHF
TGTGCCAGCAGTTTAGGGACCGGGGTTTCACCCCTCCACTTT
>TRBJ2-3|TRBV2|NA|many
CASSEEGPITDTQYF
TGTGCCAGCAGTGAAGAGGGGCCCATCACAGATACGCAGTATTTT
>TRBJ1-1|TRBV5-1|TRBD1|NA
CASSQTGGRNTEAFF
TGCGCCAGCAGCCAAACAGGGGGCAGGAACACTGAAGCTTTCTTT
>TRBJ1-5|TRBV7-2|TRBD1|many
CASSLARTGRNQPQHF
TGTGCCAGCAGCTTAGCACGGACAGGACGCAATCAGCCCCAGCATTTT
>TRBJ2-1|TRBV5-6|NA|few
CASSRGLEQFF
TGTGCCAGCAGCCGCGGACTCGAGCAGTTCTTC
>TRBJ1-5|TRBV7-2|TRBD1|many
CASSFQGGNQPQHF
TGTGCCAGCAGCTTCCAGGGGGGCAATCAGCCCCAGCATTTT
>TRBJ2-3|TRBV10-3|NA|NA
CAISDRDTDTQYF
TGTGCCATCAGTGACAGGGATACAGATACGCAGTATTTT
>TRBJ2-1|TRBV7-6|TRBD2|NA
CASSALTGLASEQFF
TGTGCCAGCAGCGCGCTGACGGGACTAGCCAGTGAGCAGTTCTTC
>TRBJ1-1|TRBV2|NA|few
CASRRGPEAFF
TGTGCCAGCAGGAGGGGACCTGAAGCTTTCTTT
>TRBJ1-1|TRBV9|NA|NA
CASSVDIGNTEAFF
TGTGCCAGCAGCGTAGATATTGGGAACACTGAAGCTTTCTTT
>TRBJ2-1|TRBV19|NA|few
CASTIQDEQFF
TGTGCCAGTACCATCCAGGATGAGCAGTTCTTC
>TRBJ1-6|TRBV28|TRBD1|many
CASSPDRRLTPLHF
TGTGCCAGCAGTCCGGACAGGCGGCTTACACCCCTCCACTTT
>TRBJ2-1|TRBV9|NA|few
CASSAGDWAGMSYNEQFF
TGTGCCAGCAGCGCGGGTGACTGGGCGGGAATGTCCTACAATGAGCAGTTCTTC
>TRBJ1-1|TRBV19|TRBD1|few
CASSRQGAGAEAFF
TGTGCCAGTAGTAGGCAGGGGGCGGGGGCTGAAGCTTTCTTT
>TRBJ2-7|TRBV27|NA|few
CASSLKLAGGYEQYF
TGTGCCAGCAGTTTGAAATTGGCAGGCGGTTACGAGCAGTACTTC
>TRBJ2-1|TRBV4-3|NA|few
CASSQDAGGYNEQFF
TGCGCCAGCAGCCAAGATGCGGGCGGGTACAATGAGCAGTTCTTC